The entry below describes one T cell receptor beta chain. Its antigen is undetermined. Selection for sequencing was limited to patients who had shown CD8+CD57+ cell expansion by flow cytometry. All participating patients were living with severe acquired aplastic anemia. The sample belongs to a study of CD8+CD57+ T cells in acquired aplastic anemia. Researchers used genomic DNA as the template to profile TCR beta VDJ and CDR3. TCRdb reanalysed the reads using MiXCR and keeps one entry per CDR3 protein. The sample carries some 150,000 distinct CDR3 sequences, 40% to 65% recorded once. The V segment lost 6 bases and the J segment 3 bases; nucleotides outside the gene matches: 15. The CDR3 is made up of 17 amino acids. CDR1 is SGHVS and CDR2 is FQNEAQ in the germline V gene. Findings and limits, study-wide: Any difference that existed in CD8+ Simpson's diversity between patients and controls was not significant.

Specimen: sorted CD4+, CD8+, or CD8+CD57+ T cells (not recorded which) from PBMCs. This TCR was recovered from a human donor with aplastic anemia. The rearrangement links TRBV7-8 to TRBJ2-5, with TRBD2 matching 8 bases. The CDR3 spells CASSLKPRAGDKETQYF. For the CDR3, the DNA is TGTGCCAGCAGTTTAAAGCCCCGAGCGGGGGACAAAGAGACCCAGTACTTC.